This record concerns one T cell receptor beta chain sequence. The junction had 4 bases not matched to a gene; V was cut back by 6 bases and J by 6 bases. Per the germline V gene, CDR1 is SNHLY and CDR2 is FYNNEI. This CDR3 has 15 amino acids. The data belong to a study of blood T cell repertoires in COVID-19. Background on the study: Samples of COVID-19 (acute and convalescent) were obtained from the United States, Italy and Spain.

In the source study's methods: The authors estimated nucleated cell counts from reference gene primer amplification. The protocol was immunoSEQ multiplex PCR, while the TCRdb copy is restricted to in-frame clones and leaves out a portion. The DNA was the basis for D and trimming; V, J and clone size are from that table. The sample shows 52,000 or so clones, roughly three quarters of them seen only once. The source of this sequence is a man between 50 and 59 years old with active or convalescent COVID-19. The V call is TRBV2, the J call TRBJ1-6; 11 bases are a match to TRBD1. The sequenced sample was peripheral blood. CDR3 loop: CASRGQGAGNSPLHF. Written as DNA, the CDR3 is TGTGCCAGCAGAGGACAGGGGGCAGGTAATTCACCCCTCCACTTT.